This TCR beta chain derives from a study of control samples from healthy donors and cancer patients. Repertoires were generated with immunoSEQ multiplex PCR, while TCRdb's copy carries only in-frame clones and drops some. The table lists 65,000 to 100,000 clones, roughly nine tenths of them singletons. The CDR3 is 13 amino acids. With 3 bases removed from V and 3 bases from J, the gap between germline ends came to 11 bases. The germline CDR1 and CDR2 sequences are GTSNPN and SVGIG (reference sequence). The sequencing input was blood. This chain connects TRBV30 to TRBJ1-1; tentative D call: TRBD1 (5 bases). The sequence derives from a man in his fifties in good health. The CDR3 DNA reads TGTGCCTGGAGCACTTGGGGGTACACTGAAGCTTTCTTT. This translates into CAWSTWGYTEAFF.